This note documents a single TCR beta chain sequence. The data were produced by immunoSEQ multiplex PCR, yet TCRdb's version contains in-frame clones alone and is incomplete. The table includes some 150,000 clones, 82% detected once. The data were obtained in a study of blood T cell repertoires in COVID-19. Germline CDR1 is SGHVS and CDR2 is FNYEAQ. This CDR3 is built from 16 residues. V lost 5 bases, J lost 1 base, and 8 bases stayed unmatched. The chain employs TRBV7-6 and TRBJ2-3; 8 nucleotides agree with TRBD1. Sample: peripheral blood. The sequence was obtained from a woman in her sixties or seventies with acute or convalescent COVID-19. This CDR3 reads CASSRQPGQGTDTQYF. The CDR3 nucleotides are TGTGCCAGCAGCCGCCAACCGGGACAGGGCACAGATACGCAGTATTTT.